These 30 T cell receptor beta chains originate from one sample sequenced in a study of response to subunit inactivated influenza vaccine. TCRdb re-called the RT-PCR reads through MiXCR, storing one row per CDR3 protein. The table shows about 500,000 distinct CDR3 sequences, with approximately 15% occurring only once. This specimen consisted of CD4+ T cells sorted from PBMCs, obtained less than 25 months after vaccination. These receptors originate from a man between 50 and 69 years old who received an inactivated influenza vaccine.

V usage is TRBV10-3 and J usage is TRBJ2-2, with 7 positions matching TRBD1. The CDR3 contains 16 residues. The germline V gene has CDR1 ENHRY and CDR2 SYGVKD. Trimming at V came to 6 bases and at J to 2 bases, leaving 9 bases not matched to a gene. CDR3 bases: TGTGCCATCAGAAAGACCGGGACAGCAAACACCGGGGAGCTGTTTTTT. Protein: CAIRKTGTANTGELFF.

The table lists this clonotype with a few counts. The V and J genes are TRBV5-4 and TRBJ2-3, with D tentatively TRBD1 or TRBD2 (5 bases each). The V gene's germline CDR1 is SGHNT and CDR2 YYREEE (reference sequence). CDR3 length: 13 amino acids. Between the trimmed V and J ends, which lost 4 bases and 4 bases, there was a span of 10 bases. The DNA for the CDR3 is TGTGCCAGCAGCGGGACCCGCCCAGATACGCAGTATTTT. Encoded protein: CASSGTRPDTQYF.

This clonotype came up many times. The chain uses TRBV29-1 and TRBJ2-5, with a tentative D call TRBD2 (5 bases). With 7 bases removed from V and 2 bases from J, the gap between germline ends came to 11 bases. CDR1 is SQVTM, CDR2 ANQGSEA, per germline. This CDR3 comprises 12 residues. The CDR3 nucleotides are TGCAGCGCTGACGGGGTACAAGAGACCCAGTACTTC. This codes for CSADGVQETQYF.

V is TRBV28 and J is TRBJ2-7, with D uncertain. The CDR3 runs to 12 residues. V shed 7 bases and J shed 4 bases, with 11 bases lying between them. In germline, CDR1 is MDHEN, CDR2 SYDVKM. The CDR3 DNA reads TGTGCCAGCAACGAGCGCCAATACGAGCAGTACTTC. It specifies CASNERQYEQYF. The full variable domain, rest sourced from reference TRBV28 and TRBJ2-7, is DVKVTQSSRYLVKRTGEKVFLECVQDMDHENMFWYRQDPGLGLRLIYFSYDVKMKEKGDIPEGYSVSREKKERFSLILESASTNQTSMYLCASNERQYEQYFGPGTRLTVT.

This clonotype has only a few counts. This rearrangement joins TRBV4-3 to TRBJ2-2; the D gene is possibly TRBD1 (6 bases). Trimming removed 1 base at V and 0 bases at J, with 18 bases between. The CDR3 extends over 19 amino acids. Germline CDR1 is LGHNA and CDR2 is YSLEER. The CDR3 DNA follows: TGCGCCAGCAGCCAAGCCACCCGGGCAGGGGACGCGAACACCGGGGAGCTGTTTTTT. This sequence encodes CASSQATRAGDANTGELFF.

The chain is built from TRBV7-8 and TRBJ2-3; D gene ambiguous. The CDR3 consists of 16 residues. Between the trimmed V and J ends, which lost 1 base and 1 base, there was a span of 12 bases. The V gene's germline CDR1 is SGHVS and CDR2 FQNEAQ. The CDR3, as DNA: TGTGCCAGCAGCTTAGAAGCCCTCGTCCGCACAGATACGCAGTATTTT. Translating it yields CASSLEALVRTDTQYF.

The gene calls are TRBV18 and TRBJ2-3; TRBD2 agrees at 7 bases. The J segment lost 4 bases and the V segment lost 4 bases, leaving 8 bases of the junction unmatched. Germline-derived CDR1 and CDR2 are KGHSH and LQKENI. The CDR3 contains 15 residues. The CDR3 bases are TGTGCCAGCTCACGGGACTACCAAGCCCCAGATACGCAGTATTTT. Its protein product is CASSRDYQAPDTQYF. Full variable domain (outside the CDR3, taken from reference TRBV18 and TRBJ2-3): NAGVMQNPRHLVRRRGQEARLRCSPMKGHSHVYWYRQLPEEGLKFMVYLQKENIIDESGMPKERFSAEFPKEGPSILRIQQVVRGDSAAYFCASSRDYQAPDTQYFGPGTRLTVL.

In its sample, this clonotype was seen a few times. The V gene is TRBV7-3, the J gene TRBJ2-3; D is perhaps TRBD1 (6 bases). This CDR3 region has 15 residues. V lost 4 bases to trimming and J lost 5 bases, with 16 bases between them. Germline values: CDR1 SGHTA, CDR2 FQGTGA. CDR3 sequence (DNA): TGTGCCAGCAGCTCAGCCGGGACAAAGAAAGATACGCAGTATTTT. Its translation: CASSSAGTKKDTQYF. The full variable domain, completed using reference TRBV7-3 and TRBJ2-3, is GAGVSQTPSNKVTEKGKYVELRCDPISGHTALYWYRQSLGQGPEFLIYFQGTGAADDSGLPNDRFFAVRPEGSVSTLKIQRTERGDSAVYLCASSSAGTKKDTQYFGPGTRLTVL.

This clonotype has just a few counts. The chain employs TRBV5-6 and TRBJ2-6, with D unclear. CDR3 length: 13 amino acids. Germline V gives CDR1 SGHDT, CDR2 YYEEEE. Trimming took 2 bases from V and 7 from J, leaving 7 bases between them. The CDR3 nucleotides read TGTGCCAGCAGCTTCGATATTGCCAACGTCCTGACTTTC. It encodes CASSFDIANVLTF. Full variable domain (remainder filled in from reference TRBV5-6 and TRBJ2-6): DAGVTQSPTHLIKTRGQQVTLRCSPKSGHDTVSWYQQALGQGPQFIFQYYEEEERQRGNFPDRFSGHQFPNYSSELNVNALLLGDSALYLCASSFDIANVLTFGAGSRLTVL.

This sequence joins TRBV9 and TRBJ2-1; 11 bases match TRBD2. The CDR3 runs to 16 residues. CDR1 is SGDLS and CDR2 is YYNGEE in the germline V gene. J gave up 7 bases and V 3 bases, and 9 bases lay outside the gene matches. The CDR3 is CASSAPTSGSFNEQFF. The CDR3 region has the DNA TGTGCCAGCAGCGCCCCCACTAGCGGGAGTTTTAATGAGCAGTTCTTC. The full variable domain, with the rest looked up from reference TRBV9 and TRBJ2-1, is DSGVTQTPKHLITATGQRVTLRCSPRSGDLSVYWYQQSLDQGLQFLIQYYNGEERAKGNILERFSAQQFPDLHSELNLSSLELGDSALYFCASSAPTSGSFNEQFFGPGTRLTVL.

Ten or more counts support this clonotype. The chain links TRBV27 to TRBJ1-1; D ambiguous. The germline CDR1 and CDR2 sequences are MNHEY and SMNVEV (reference sequence). Trimming left V 4 bases short and J 0 bases short, with 9 bases between. This CDR3 spans 14 amino acids. The CDR3 loop reads CASSYQAMNTEAFF. The DNA for the CDR3 is TGTGCCAGCAGTTATCAGGCAATGAACACTGAAGCTTTCTTT.

The chain uses TRBV5-6 and TRBJ2-7; possibly TRBD2 for D (6 bases). V was shortened by 5 bases and J by 2 bases, with 14 bases between the two germline ends. Germline loops: CDR1 SGHDT, CDR2 YYEEEE. The CDR3 has 14 amino acids. CDR3 DNA: TGTGCCAGCAGTCGTAGCGGTACGACCTACGAGCAGTACTTC. Amino acid sequence: CASSRSGTTYEQYF.

J is TRBJ2-2 and V is TRBV11-1, with D perhaps TRBD1 (5 bases). The V gene's germline CDR1 is SGHAT and CDR2 FQDESV (reference sequence). This CDR3 spans 16 amino acids. V was trimmed by 4 bases and J by 4 bases, leaving 16 bases between them. The CDR3 DNA reads TGTGCCAGCAGCTCAAGAGGCATGGGGCGCACCGGGGAGCTGTTTTTT. Protein product: CASSSRGMGRTGELFF.

There are a few counts of this clonotype. The chain combines TRBV20-1 with TRBJ2-5, with 11 bases lining up with TRBD2. J lost 3 bases, V lost 4 bases, and 10 bases had no gene match. This CDR3 is built from 16 residues. Per the germline V gene, CDR1 is DFQATT and CDR2 is SNEGSKA (reference sequence). The CDR3 protein is CSAIPGLAENEETQYF. In DNA form, the CDR3 reads TGCAGTGCTATTCCGGGACTAGCGGAAAATGAAGAGACCCAGTACTTC.

This clonotype was picked up a small number of times. The chain combines TRBV9 with TRBJ2-3; D is unresolved. The V end lost 0 bases, the J end lost 0 bases, and 8 bases lay between the germline ends. The CDR3 is 15 residues long. Germline loops: CDR1 SGDLS, CDR2 YYNGEE. The CDR3 protein is CASSVARNSTDTQYF. The DNA of the CDR3 is TGTGCCAGCAGCGTAGCTAGGAATAGCACAGATACGCAGTATTTT.

This clonotype was observed a few times. The gene calls are TRBV6-2 or TRBV6-3 and TRBJ2-7; TRBD2 matches at 12 bases. Per the germline V gene, CDR1 is MNHEY and CDR2 is SVGEGT. The CDR3 has 16 residues. The J segment lost 1 base and the V segment lost 6 bases, leaving 7 bases of the junction unmatched. This chain's CDR3 is CASRPLLAGGSYEQYF. The CDR3 nucleotides read TGTGCCAGCAGACCACTTCTAGCGGGAGGGTCCTACGAGCAGTACTTC.

CDR3: CSAGAWGRAAFAADTQYF. CDR3 sequence (DNA): TGCAGCGCGGGGGCGTGGGGCAGGGCGGCGTTCGCTGCAGATACGCAGTATTTT. The chain is built from TRBV29-1 and TRBJ2-3; possibly TRBD1 or TRBD2 for D (6 bases each). The CDR3 is 18 amino acids. CDR1 and CDR2 (germline): SQVTM, ANQGSEA. Trimming took off 7 bases at V and 4 bases at J, with 30 bases between the two ends.

This clonotype appeared a few times. The genes are TRBV21-1 and TRBJ2-1. TRBV21-1 is given as a pseudogene. CDR3 length equals 8 residues. CDR3 coding DNA: TGTGCCAGAAATGAGCAGTTCTTC. Its translation is CARNEQFF.

The sample holds many counts of this clonotype. The CDR3 bases are TGCGCCAGCAGCTTCGGGGGCAGCCGTAATGAAAAACTGTTTTTT. Translated: CASSFGGSRNEKLFF. The genes are TRBV5-1 and TRBJ1-4; D might be TRBD1 (6 bases). The CDR3 consists of 15 residues. The germline V gene encodes CDR1 SGHRS and CDR2 YFSETQ. Trimming took 2 bases from V and 4 from J, leaving 12 bases between them.

The table lists this clonotype with a few counts. The rearrangement links TRBV20-1 to TRBJ1-1; tentatively, D is TRBD1 (5 bases). Between the trimmed V and J ends, which lost 6 bases and 9 bases, there was a span of 17 bases. The germline V gene encodes CDR1 DFQATT and CDR2 SNEGSKA (reference sequence). This CDR3 is built from 12 residues. Here the CDR3 DNA reads TGCAGTGCCAACACGGGGCGCCCAAAAGCTTTCTTT. Residues: CSANTGRPKAFF.

The J gene is TRBJ2-2, the V gene TRBV7-2; D gene unclear. The CDR3 sequence is 15 residues long. Trimming shortened V by 1 base and J by 5 bases, and 11 bases separated the two germline ends. Germline V lookup: CDR1 SGHTA, CDR2 FQGNSA. CDR3 amino acids: CASSLGDRETGELFF. The CDR3 DNA is TGTGCCAGCAGCTTAGGTGACCGTGAAACCGGGGAGCTGTTTTTT.

The table lists this clonotype with many counts. The gene calls are TRBV9 and TRBJ1-2, with 7 bases aligning to TRBD1. The CDR3 is 14 amino acids. Germline values: CDR1 SGDLS, CDR2 YYNGEE. After removal of 5 bases from V and 2 bases from J, the junction contained 6 bases not matched to a gene. The CDR3 nucleotides are TGTGCCAGCAGTCCTGACAGGGCCAACTATGGCTACACCTTC. It encodes CASSPDRANYGYTF.

This clonotype was counted a few times. This chain links TRBV20-1 with TRBJ1-5, with unresolved D. Trimming took off 5 bases at V and 2 bases at J, with 10 bases between the two ends. CDR1 is DFQATT, CDR2 SNEGSKA, per germline (reference sequence). This CDR3 is built from 13 residues. CDR3 residues: CSARHARNQPQHF. CDR3 nucleotides: TGCAGTGCTCGGCACGCCCGCAATCAGCCCCAGCATTTT.

This clonotype was detected only a few times. The chain uses TRBV20-1 and TRBJ2-7; D ambiguous. CDR3 size: 15 residues. V shed 0 bases and J shed 4 bases, with 16 bases lying between them. CDR1 and CDR2 (germline): DFQATT, SNEGSKA (reference sequence). CDR3 loop: CSARDGFRTQYEQYF. CDR3 nucleotide sequence: TGCAGTGCTAGAGATGGGTTCCGAACACAATACGAGCAGTACTTC.

This clonotype came up a few times. The chain joins TRBV20-1 to TRBJ1-4; D perhaps matches TRBD1 (5 bases). V was pared by 3 bases and J by 6 bases, with 14 bases between. CDR1 and CDR2 from the germline V gene are DFQATT and SNEGSKA (reference sequence). This CDR3 region has 14 residues. The CDR3 region is CSASRRQGYEKLFF. DNA of the CDR3: TGCAGTGCTAGCCGGAGGCAGGGTTATGAAAAACTGTTTTTT.

V is TRBV10-3 and J is TRBJ2-1, with 14 nucleotides matching TRBD2. This CDR3 comprises 17 residues. After removal of 5 bases from V and 8 bases from J, the junction contained 11 bases not matched to a gene. Germline values: CDR1 ENHRY, CDR2 SYGVKD. The CDR3 protein is CAISFGGTSGSIDEQFF. The CDR3 DNA sequence: TGTGCCATCAGTTTCGGAGGGACTAGCGGGAGCATCGATGAGCAGTTCTTC.

J is TRBJ2-7 and V is TRBV4-3; TRBD2 matches at 7 bases. The CDR3 covers 16 residues. The J segment lost 4 bases and the V segment lost 0 bases, leaving 9 bases of the junction unmatched. Germline CDR1 reads LGHNA; CDR2 reads YSLEER. The CDR3 sequence: CASSQDSAGRRYEQYF. CDR3 nucleotides: TGCGCCAGCAGCCAAGATTCAGCGGGAAGACGATACGAGCAGTACTTC.

This clonotype was counted many times. V is TRBV6-2 or TRBV6-3 and J is TRBJ2-3, with D possibly TRBD2 on 5 matching bases. The CDR3 spans 12 residues. Between the trimmed V and J ends, which lost 8 bases and 9 bases, there was a span of 15 bases. Looked up from germline, CDR1 is MNHEY and CDR2 is SVGEGT. This CDR3 reads CASCSAERTQYF. The DNA for the CDR3 is TGTGCCAGCTGTTCAGCGGAGAGGACGCAGTATTTT.

J is TRBJ1-4 and V is TRBV15, with 7 bases identical to TRBD1. The CDR3 is 16 amino acids. Germline lookup yields CDR1 LNHNV and CDR2 YYDKDF (reference sequence). The ends lost 3 bases at V and 8 bases at J; junction bases unmatched: 12. The CDR3 nucleotides are TGTGCCACCAGCAGTCGATTCACAGGGGAAGTAGAAAAACTGTTTTTT. This gives the protein CATSSRFTGEVEKLFF.

The chain employs TRBV7-2 and TRBJ1-2; D is perhaps TRBD1 (6 bases). V lost 5 bases and J 4 bases, leaving 11 bases between the germline ends. Germline CDR1 is SGHTA and CDR2 is FQGNSA. The CDR3 spans 13 residues. This CDR3 reads CASSAQGTYGYTF. DNA of the CDR3: TGTGCCAGCAGCGCCCAGGGGACCTATGGCTACACCTTC.